This TCR beta chain is drawn from a study of CD8 T cell repertoires and HIV-1 epitope variants. Study outcomes and limitations: Fewer than ten TCR beta clonotypes were antigen-specific, roughly 6 apparently recognizing autologous or escape variants.

In the case of this clone: Antigen: not known.

Survey-depth immunoSEQ sequencing covered TCR beta CDR3 regions. Method: immunoSEQ multiplex PCR; TCRdb's copy keeps in-frame clones and lacks some. The repertoire has some 100,000 clones, roughly 77% of them found once; the top ten carry around 24%. CDR3 length: 12 residues. Trimming removed 3 bases at V and 1 base at J, with 7 bases between. Per the germline V gene, CDR1 is GTSNPN and CDR2 is SVGIG (reference sequence). This TCR came from a male donor with HIV. V is TRBV30 and J is TRBJ2-7, with D uncertain. The sample taken for sequencing was uncultured baseline CD8+ T cells from peripheral blood mononuclear cells (PBMCs). The CDR3 DNA is TGTGCCTGGAGCCGGGCTTCCTACGAGCAGTACTTC. Protein sequence: CAWSRASYEQYF.